This TCR beta chain was profiled in a study of T cell repertoires in cytomegalovirus infection. Study-wide context: Signatures in public TCR beta sequences pointed to both CMV infection and matching HLA type. General study findings and limits: HLA-C-restricted CMV-specific TCR beta clonotypes were dominant in the ex vivo response. Cumulated frequencies of public TCR beta families served to identify carriers of CMV plus the relevant HLA.

This clonotype showed up many times. Its specificity is unknown. Germline CDR1 and CDR2: SGHTA and FQGNSA. The CDR3 is made up of 14 amino acids. V lost 5 bases, J lost 4 bases, and 14 bases lay in between. MiXCR, run by TCRdb on the reads, gives a single entry per CDR3 protein. The sample consists of approximately 240,000 distinct CDR3 sequences, around an eighth of them appearing once. This TCR was recovered from a human donor in good health (CMV status not recorded). Some clones in this sample may be carry-over from other donors' samples. The sample taken for sequencing was PBMCs. The chain combines TRBV7-2 with TRBJ2-5; perhaps D is TRBD1 or TRBD2 (6 bases each). CDR3 in DNA: TGTGCCAGCAGCCCTTCGGGGGCCGCAGAGACCCAGTACTTC. Amino acids: CASSPSGAAETQYF.